Listed here are 13 T cell receptor beta chains from one sample, sequenced in a study of shared clonotypes between healthy human individuals. Clones were sequenced by immunoSEQ multiplex PCR, and TCRdb holds only the in-frame ones, with some missing. The sample records around 440,000 clones, 70% to 80% being singletons. Sequencing was carried out using PBMCs. The source is a woman in her thirties or forties in good health. Some clones in this sample may be carry-over from other donors' samples.

To note about this clone: The junction and the germline gene differ at one end; a read error may be behind it. The chain couples TRBV5-4 to TRBJ1-1; D is perhaps TRBD1 (6 bases). CDR3 length: 12 residues. The germline gives CDR1 SGHNT, CDR2 YYREEE (reference sequence). CDR3 in DNA: TGTGCCAGCAGCGTCCGGGACACCGAAGCTTTCTTT. Amino acid sequence: CASSVRDTEAFF.

The chain is built from TRBV15 and TRBJ2-1; 8 nucleotides align to TRBD2. The CDR3 runs 14 residues. Looked up from germline, CDR1 is LNHNV and CDR2 is YYDKDF (reference sequence). J was trimmed by 7 bases and V by 6 bases; bases with no gene match: 8. The CDR3 spells CATRVGRAGNEQFF. The DNA of the CDR3 is TGTGCCACCAGGGTCGGGAGGGCCGGAAATGAGCAGTTCTTC.

This chain uses TRBV5-6 with TRBJ2-5; D is perhaps TRBD2 (5 bases). The CDR3 spans 16 residues. Germline CDR1 reads SGHDT; CDR2 reads YYEEEE. V lost 6 bases to trimming and J lost 2 bases, with 20 bases between them. DNA of the CDR3: TGTGCCAGCACCTTTGCGATCTACGGGGAACAAGAGACCCAGTACTTC. Protein: CASTFAIYGEQETQYF.

A remark on this clone: Other DNA sequences in this sample translate to the same CDR3. The J gene is TRBJ2-2, the V gene TRBV7-2, with D hard to call. The CDR3 is 11 residues long. Germline V gene sequence: CDR1 SGHTA, CDR2 FQGNSA. V was cut by 3 bases and J by 8 bases, with 4 bases left in between. CDR3 protein: CASSFPGELFF. CDR3 DNA: TGTGCCAGCAGCTTCCCGGGGGAGCTGTTTTTT. Based on the CDR3 plus reference TRBV7-2 and TRBJ2-2, the full variable domain is GAGVSQSPSNKVTEKGKDVELRCDPISGHTALYWYRQSLGQGLEFLIYFQGNSAPDKSGLPSDRFSAERTGGSVSTLTIQRTQQEDSAVYLCASSFPGELFFGEGSRLTVL.

About this clone itself: A far more abundant clone sits one base away, making this likely a read error. CDR3 region: CASSFTNYGYTF. In DNA form, the CDR3 reads TGTGCCAGCAGCTTTACTAACTATGGCTACACCTTC. V usage is TRBV28 and J usage is TRBJ1-2; D gene unclear. With 6 bases removed from V and 0 bases from J, the gap between germline ends came to 5 bases. This CDR3 contains 12 residues. Germline values: CDR1 MDHEN, CDR2 SYDVKM.

The CDR3 DNA reads as TGTGCCAGCAGCTTGAGGGAAGTTTACAATGAGCAGTTCTTC. The encoded protein is CASSLREVYNEQFF. The J gene is TRBJ2-1, the V gene TRBV7-6, with D tentatively TRBD2 (5 bases). The CDR3 totals 14 residues. The germline V gene has CDR1 SGHVS and CDR2 FNYEAQ. The ends were cut back, 3 bases at V and 4 bases at J, with 10 bases in the middle.

This clone was seen only a few times. The V call is TRBV6-6, the J call TRBJ1-4; no definite D call. Deletions cut 2 bases from V and 7 bases from J, with 2 bases between. The CDR3 length is 11 residues. Germline-derived CDR1 and CDR2 are MNHNY and SVGAGI (reference sequence). CDR3 in amino acids: CASSYGEKLFF. Here the CDR3 DNA reads TGTGCCAGCAGTTACGGTGAAAAACTGTTTTTT.

The chain recombines TRBV18 with TRBJ1-1; 10 bases are a match to TRBD1. J gave up 1 base and V 6 bases, and 5 bases lay outside the gene matches. The CDR3 has 15 amino acids. Per the germline V gene, CDR1 is KGHSH and CDR2 is LQKENI. CDR3 sequence reads: CASSPRTGGNTEAFF. The CDR3 DNA reads TGTGCCAGCTCCCCCAGGACAGGGGGGAACACTGAAGCTTTCTTT.

The chain joins TRBV6-1 to TRBJ2-5; no firm D call. This CDR3 contains 11 residues. V lost 6 bases and J lost 5, with 7 bases in between. Germline V gene sequence: CDR1 MNHNS, CDR2 SASEGT. The DNA of the CDR3 is TGTGCCAGCAGGGTTTTGGAGACCCAGTACTTC. Its translation is CASRVLETQYF.

The chain has TRBV2 and TRBJ2-7; tentatively, D is TRBD2 (6 bases). V was trimmed by 10 bases and J by 0 bases, leaving 13 bases between them. The CDR3 is made up of 13 amino acids. Germline V gene data show CDR1 as SNHLY and CDR2 as FYNNEI. The DNA for the CDR3 is TGTGCCACACGGACTACGGGCTCCTACGAGCAGTACTTC. It encodes CATRTTGSYEQYF.

The chain employs TRBV5-4 and TRBJ2-7; 7 positions match TRBD2. CDR1 and CDR2 (germline): SGHNT, YYREEE (reference sequence). The CDR3 extends over 15 amino acids. V lost 2 bases to trimming and J lost 3 bases; unmatched junction nucleotides: 8. CDR3 sequence: CASSFGLAESYEQYF. CDR3 bases: TGTGCCAGCAGCTTCGGGCTAGCGGAGAGCTACGAGCAGTACTTC.

V is TRBV7-2 and J is TRBJ2-2; D uncertain. Germline-derived CDR1 and CDR2 are SGHTA and FQGNSA. The CDR3 contains 14 residues. Trimming shortened V by 0 bases and J by 4 bases, and 6 bases separated the two germline ends. The DNA for the CDR3 is TGTGCCAGCAGCTTAGCAGCTTCCACCGGGGAGCTGTTTTTT. It encodes CASSLAASTGELFF. The full variable domain, rest sourced from reference TRBV7-2 and TRBJ2-2, is GAGVSQSPSNKVTEKGKDVELRCDPISGHTALYWYRQSLGQGLEFLIYFQGNSAPDKSGLPSDRFSAERTGGSVSTLTIQRTQQEDSAVYLCASSLAASTGELFFGEGSRLTVL.

The chain uses TRBV21-1 and TRBJ2-7; the table assigns TRBD2, which was not confirmed against the DNA. TRBV21-1 is a recognized pseudogene. This CDR3 has 20 residues. CDR3 in DNA: TGTGCCAGCAGCAAAGCGTTTCTTTTACTAGCGGGAGGATTTACCTACGAGCAGTACTTC. Amino acids: CASSKAFLLLAGGFTYEQYF.